One and the same sample provided the 31 T cell receptor beta chains below, sequenced in a study of long-term antiretroviral therapy in people with HIV. Runs used v3.0 of the immunoSEQ assay and were done at survey level. The protocol was immunoSEQ multiplex PCR, while the TCRdb copy is restricted to in-frame clones and leaves out a portion. Of roughly 40,000 clones in the sample, around 83% were seen once. Sample: unsorted PBMCs, taken 3.1 years after starting antiretroviral therapy. These receptors all come from a woman in her 50s with HIV.

The chain uses TRBV20-1 and TRBJ2-1; D gene unclear. The CDR3 is 11 amino acids. Germline V CDR1 and CDR2: DFQATT, SNEGSKA (reference sequence). V dropped 5 bases and J dropped 8 bases, with 10 bases sitting between them. The DNA for the CDR3 is TGCAGTGCTCCCTATCAGGATGAGCAGTTCTTC. It translates to CSAPYQDEQFF.

This clone was detected a few times. This sequence joins TRBV5-4 and TRBJ1-2; possible D gene TRBD1, 5 bases. V dropped 0 bases and J dropped 5 bases, with 14 bases sitting between them. The CDR3 sequence is 15 residues long. Germline assignment: CDR1 SGHNT and CDR2 YYREEE (reference sequence). The CDR3 reads CASSLGGAMGYGYTF. The DNA for the CDR3 is TGTGCCAGCAGCTTGGGCGGGGCGATGGGTTATGGCTACACCTTC.

This chain joins TRBV5-1 and TRBJ1-1; 7 bases match TRBD1. Germline CDR1 reads SGHRS; CDR2 reads YFSETQ. The CDR3 runs 13 residues. With 5 bases clipped from V and 3 bases from J, the junction kept 4 bases outside the gene matches. The CDR3 nucleotides read TGCGCCAGCAGATGGACAGGTTACACTGAAGCTTTCTTT. This codes for CASRWTGYTEAFF. Supplemented by reference TRBV5-1 and TRBJ1-1, the full variable domain reads KAGVTQTPRYLIKTRGQQVTLSCSPISGHRSVSWYQQTPGQGLQFLFEYFSETQRNKGNFPGRFSGRQFSNSRSEMNVSTLELGDSALYLCASRWTGYTEAFFGQGTRLTVV.

The V call is TRBV7-3, the J call TRBJ2-7; D not certain. The germline V gene has CDR1 SGHTA and CDR2 FQGTGA. The CDR3 extends over 14 amino acids. Between the trimmed V and J ends, which lost 5 bases and 5 bases, there was a span of 16 bases. The CDR3 is CASSQLVGPHEQYF. The CDR3 region has the DNA TGTGCCAGCAGCCAACTCGTCGGCCCCCACGAGCAGTACTTC.

The chain links TRBV6-6 to TRBJ2-7, with a weak D call TRBD1 (6 bases). The CDR3 consists of 14 residues. Between the trimmed V and J ends, which lost 3 bases and 1 base, there was a span of 10 bases. The V gene's germline CDR1 is MNHNY and CDR2 SVGAGI (reference sequence). The CDR3 DNA reads as TGTGCCAGCAGTTATTGGACAGAGTCCTACGAGCAGTACTTC. Translating it yields CASSYWTESYEQYF.

The sample holds a few counts of this clone. J is TRBJ2-7 and V is TRBV9; D remains unclear. Germline V gives CDR1 SGDLS, CDR2 YYNGEE. Trimming took 4 bases from V and 6 from J, leaving 11 bases between them. The CDR3 runs 12 residues. CDR3 bases: TGTGCCAGCAGCAGGTCGGCTGGCGAGCAGTACTTC. It yields the protein CASSRSAGEQYF.

CDR3 nucleotides: TGCGCCAGCAGCCAGGGACGGAACACTGAAGCTTTCTTT. Protein: CASSQGRNTEAFF. The J gene is TRBJ1-1, the V gene TRBV4-1, with D possibly being TRBD1 (5 bases). Germline V gene lookup returns CDR1 MGHRA and CDR2 YSYEKL. V gave up 3 bases and J gave up 1 base, with 6 bases separating them. The CDR3 has 13 residues.

The chain couples TRBV7-2 to TRBJ1-2, with TRBD1 as a possible D gene (5 bases). Germline values: CDR1 SGHTA, CDR2 FQGNSA. V lost 3 bases and J 4 bases, leaving 12 bases between the germline ends. CDR3 size: 14 residues. As DNA, the CDR3 is TGTGCCAGCAGCTTGCCCCTCGGGGGCTATGGCTACACCTTC. This sequence encodes CASSLPLGGYGYTF.

This clone came up once. The CDR3 loop reads CSVDTGRGSYEQYF. The CDR3 region has the DNA TGCAGCGTGGATACAGGCAGAGGCTCCTACGAGCAGTACTTC. The chain is built from TRBV29-1 and TRBJ2-7; perhaps TRBD1 as D (5 bases). CDR1 and CDR2 (germline): SQVTM, ANQGSEA. The CDR3 has 14 amino acids. Trimming removed 6 bases at V and 0 bases at J, with 15 bases between.

The rearrangement links TRBV5-5 to TRBJ2-3; D not resolved. The CDR3 length is 13 residues. Germline loops: CDR1 SGHKS, CDR2 YYEKEE (reference sequence). V lost 0 bases, J lost 5 bases, and 7 bases lay in between. The CDR3 DNA reads as TGTGCCAGCAGCTTGGAAGCGAGAGATACGCAGTATTTT. As protein: CASSLEARDTQYF.

This chain connects TRBV6-1 to TRBJ1-5; no firm D call. The V and J ends lost 3 bases and 6 bases respectively, with 12 bases between them. The CDR3 runs to 14 residues. Germline CDR1 and CDR2: MNHNS and SASEGT. This CDR3 is CASSDGVNGQPQHF. The CDR3 nucleotides read TGTGCCAGCAGTGACGGGGTAAATGGTCAGCCCCAGCATTTT.

The V call is TRBV29-1, the J call TRBJ2-1; possibly TRBD1 for D (6 bases). V lost 4 bases and J 4 bases, leaving 11 bases between the germline ends. In germline, CDR1 is SQVTM, CDR2 ANQGSEA. The CDR3 extends over 13 amino acids. The CDR3 is CSVVTGPYNEQFF. The CDR3 nucleotides read TGCAGCGTTGTGACAGGACCTTACAATGAGCAGTTCTTC.

The chain recombines TRBV6-1 with TRBJ2-5; TRBD2 might be the D (6 bases). This CDR3 is 13 amino acids long. With 5 bases removed from V and 4 bases from J, the gap between germline ends came to 11 bases. CDR1 and CDR2 (germline): MNHNS, SASEGT. The CDR3 DNA reads as TGTGCCAGCAGTCAGACTAGTGTAGAGACCCAGTACTTC. Protein product: CASSQTSVETQYF.

This chain uses TRBV19 with TRBJ2-2; possible D gene TRBD1, 6 bases. The length of the CDR3 is 15 residues. V was pared by 5 bases and J by 5 bases, with 15 bases between. Germline loops: CDR1 LNHDA, CDR2 SQIVND (reference sequence). DNA of the CDR3: TGTGCCAGTAGTTTACACAGGGCGAGAACCGGGGAGCTGTTTTTT. This gives the protein CASSLHRARTGELFF.

The chain combines TRBV5-5 with TRBJ1-3; possibly TRBD1 for D (6 bases). With 6 bases removed from V and 0 bases from J, the gap between germline ends came to 16 bases. The CDR3 has 16 amino acids. Germline values: CDR1 SGHKS, CDR2 YYEKEE (reference sequence). The DNA of the CDR3 is TGTGCCAGCAACCTAAGACAGGAGCACTCTGGAAACACCATATATTTT. Its protein is CASNLRQEHSGNTIYF.

The chain recombines TRBV10-3 with TRBJ2-1; D possibly uses TRBD1 or TRBD2 (5 bases each). The CDR3 consists of 16 residues. Trimming shortened V by 0 bases and J by 2 bases, and 11 bases separated the two germline ends. Germline V gives CDR1 ENHRY, CDR2 SYGVKD. In DNA, the CDR3 is TGTGCCATCAGTGAGTCCGTGGGGGTCACCTACAATGAGCAGTTCTTC. This sequence encodes CAISESVGVTYNEQFF.

With regard to this clone: The junction does not match germline at one end; this may be a read error. J is TRBJ2-3 and V is TRBV7-7; 14 bases line up with TRBD2. The length of the CDR3 is 17 residues. Germline CDR1 reads SSHAT; CDR2 reads FNYEAQ (reference sequence). The CDR3, as DNA: TGTGCTAGCAGCCGACTAGCGGGGGGGCAGGGGGCAGATACGCAGTATTTT. Residues: CASSRLAGGQGADTQYF.

CDR3 nucleotides: TGTGCCATCAGTGACAGGAGTTACACTGAAGCTTTCTTT. Amino acids: CAISDRSYTEAFF. The chain combines TRBV10-3 with TRBJ1-1; D is unresolved. This CDR3 contains 13 residues. Germline CDR1 and CDR2: ENHRY and SYGVKD. V gave up 3 bases and J gave up 3 bases, with 8 bases separating them.

This rearrangement joins TRBV5-6 to TRBJ2-5, with TRBD2 matching 9 bases. Germline V CDR1 and CDR2: SGHDT, YYEEEE. V was clipped by 7 bases and J by 5 bases; unmatched bases: 9. The CDR3 spans 14 residues. The CDR3 nucleotides are TGTGCCAGCTGGAGCGGGGGGCCGGGGGAGACCCAGTACTTC. Its protein product is CASWSGGPGETQYF. Full variable domain (missing parts from reference TRBV5-6 and TRBJ2-5): DAGVTQSPTHLIKTRGQQVTLRCSPKSGHDTVSWYQQALGQGPQFIFQYYEEEERQRGNFPDRFSGHQFPNYSSELNVNALLLGDSALYLCASWSGGPGETQYFGPGTRLLVL.

This clone has a single count. The chain joins TRBV2 to TRBJ1-4; possible D gene TRBD1, 5 bases. This CDR3 has 15 amino acids. The V end lost 7 bases, the J end lost 3 bases, and 15 bases lay between the germline ends. Germline values: CDR1 SNHLY, CDR2 FYNNEI. The CDR3 nucleotides are TGTGCCAGCACGAACGGGGGGGGAGCTAATGAAAAACTGTTTTTT. It translates to CASTNGGGANEKLFF. Filled out from reference TRBV2 and TRBJ1-4, the complete variable domain reads EPEVTQTPSHQVTQMGQEVILRCVPISNHLYFYWYRQILGQKVEFLVSFYNNEISEKSEIFDDQFSVERPDGSNFTLKIRSTKLEDSAMYFCASTNGGGANEKLFFGSGTQLSVL.

The chain joins TRBV18 to TRBJ1-5, with D perhaps matching TRBD1 (5 bases). Germline CDR1 reads KGHSH; CDR2 reads LQKENI. The CDR3 is 15 amino acids. V was pared by 3 bases and J by 4 bases, with 13 bases between. CDR3 nucleotides: TGTGCCAGCTCACCCGGGGGAGGTACGAATCAGCCCCAGCATTTT. It encodes CASSPGGGTNQPQHF.

The rearrangement links TRBV6-1 to TRBJ2-7, with 7 positions matching TRBD2. Germline CDR1 and CDR2: MNHNS and SASEGT. This CDR3 region has 15 residues. Trimming took 4 bases from V and 2 from J; bases not matched to a gene: 8. The CDR3 is CASSGDGLGAYEQYF. The CDR3 DNA reads TGTGCCAGCAGTGGGGACGGACTAGGCGCCTACGAGCAGTACTTC.

The chain links TRBV7-8 to TRBJ2-3, with D tentatively TRBD1 or TRBD2 (5 bases each). V dropped 1 base and J dropped 8 bases, with 10 bases sitting between them. CDR3 length equals 13 residues. Per the germline V gene, CDR1 is SGHVS and CDR2 is FQNEAQ. CDR3: CASSLVGDGTQYF. Here the CDR3 DNA reads TGTGCCAGCAGCTTAGTCGGGGACGGTACGCAGTATTTT.

V and J are TRBV5-5 and TRBJ2-5; perhaps TRBD1 as D (5 bases). The V end lost 4 bases, the J end lost 4 bases, and 14 bases lay between the germline ends. Germline V gives CDR1 SGHKS, CDR2 YYEKEE (reference sequence). This CDR3 region has 14 residues. CDR3: CASSPQVRVETQYF. In DNA, the CDR3 is TGTGCCAGCAGCCCCCAGGTCAGGGTAGAGACCCAGTACTTC.

The CDR3 loop reads CASSQDLLQKHTDTQYF. CDR3 nucleotides: TGCGCCAGCAGCCAAGACCTCCTGCAGAAGCACACAGATACGCAGTATTTT. J is TRBJ2-3 and V is TRBV4-1; the D is unclear. The CDR3 covers 17 residues. In germline, CDR1 is MGHRA, CDR2 YSYEKL. V was clipped by 0 bases and J by 2 bases, with 15 bases between them.

The chain combines TRBV11-3 with TRBJ2-3, with 9 nucleotides matching TRBD2. V lost 5 bases and J lost 4; bases outside the gene matches: 4. The CDR3 length is 14 residues. Germline V gene sequence: CDR1 SGHNT, CDR2 YENEEA. CDR3 sequence reads: CASSLAGSSDTQYF. The CDR3 bases are TGTGCCAGCAGCCTAGCGGGGAGTTCAGATACGCAGTATTTT.

The gene calls are TRBV6-6 and TRBJ2-3; D might be TRBD1 (6 bases). The germline gives CDR1 MNHNY, CDR2 SVGAGI (reference sequence). The germline V and J ends were trimmed by 5 bases and 2 bases, with 14 bases remaining between them. This CDR3 is 15 amino acids long. The CDR3 is CASSPSRTDTDTQYF. CDR3 in DNA: TGTGCCAGCAGTCCCTCCCGGACAGACACAGATACGCAGTATTTT.

The chain combines TRBV9 with TRBJ1-1; D might be TRBD1 (5 bases). Germline CDR1 is SGDLS and CDR2 is YYNGEE. Trimming stripped 2 bases from V and 4 bases from J, with 15 bases between. CDR3 length: 15 amino acids. The chain's CDR3 is CASSVFAGPPTEAFF. Here the CDR3 DNA reads TGTGCCAGCAGCGTTTTCGCAGGGCCACCCACTGAAGCTTTCTTT.

The chain joins TRBV6-5 to TRBJ1-5; 9 bases align to TRBD1. From germline, CDR1 is MNHEY and CDR2 SVGAGI. V lost 6 bases and J lost 1; bases outside the gene matches: 4. The CDR3 length is 15 residues. DNA of the CDR3: TGTGCCAGCAGCTCGGGGACAGGGAGCAATCAGCCCCAGCATTTT. Protein: CASSSGTGSNQPQHF.

The chain is built from TRBV7-3 and TRBJ1-1; D is unresolved. CDR1 is SGHTA and CDR2 is FQGTGA in the germline V gene. With 5 bases removed from V and 5 bases from J, the gap between germline ends came to 12 bases. CDR3 length: 13 residues. CDR3 amino acids: CASSIGRETEAFF. The CDR3 nucleotides are TGTGCCAGCAGCATAGGGAGAGAAACTGAAGCTTTCTTT. The full variable domain, with the rest looked up from reference TRBV7-3 and TRBJ1-1, is GAGVSQTPSNKVTEKGKYVELRCDPISGHTALYWYRQSLGQGPEFLIYFQGTGAADDSGLPNDRFFAVRPEGSVSTLKIQRTERGDSAVYLCASSIGRETEAFFGQGTRLTVV.

The chain carries TRBV7-2 and TRBJ1-1, with 7 bases identical to TRBD1. This CDR3 is 15 amino acids long. Trimming cost V 4 bases and J 5 bases; bases outside gene matches: 10. In germline, CDR1 is SGHTA, CDR2 FQGNSA. The CDR3 is CASSSSRGRGTEAFF. CDR3 nucleotide sequence: TGTGCCAGCAGCTCCTCTAGGGGGCGGGGGACTGAAGCTTTCTTT.